This T cell receptor (beta chain) was identified in a study of control samples from healthy donors and cancer patients. The data were produced by immunoSEQ multiplex PCR, yet TCRdb's version contains in-frame clones alone and is incomplete. Of around 89,000 clones in the sample, roughly 82% were seen once. V was cut by 6 bases and J by 4 bases, with 10 bases left in between. The CDR3 runs 13 residues. Germline CDR1 reads MNHNY; CDR2 reads SVGAGI (reference sequence). V and J are TRBV6-6 and TRBJ1-3, with D perhaps TRBD1 (5 bases). This clonotype was obtained from a woman aged 55-70 years in good health. Material for sequencing was blood. The CDR3 DNA reads TGTGCCAGCAGCGGGGCGCACGGAAACACCATATATTTT. It specifies CASSGAHGNTIYF.